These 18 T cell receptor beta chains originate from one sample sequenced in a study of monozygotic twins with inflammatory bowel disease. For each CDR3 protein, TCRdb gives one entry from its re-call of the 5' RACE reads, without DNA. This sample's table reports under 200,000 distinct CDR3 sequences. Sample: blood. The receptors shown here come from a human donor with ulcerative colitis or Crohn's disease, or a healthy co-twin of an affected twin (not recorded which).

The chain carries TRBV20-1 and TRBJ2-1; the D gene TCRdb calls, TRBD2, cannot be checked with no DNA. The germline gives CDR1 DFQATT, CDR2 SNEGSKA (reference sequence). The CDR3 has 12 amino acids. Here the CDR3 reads CSAALAGNEQFF.

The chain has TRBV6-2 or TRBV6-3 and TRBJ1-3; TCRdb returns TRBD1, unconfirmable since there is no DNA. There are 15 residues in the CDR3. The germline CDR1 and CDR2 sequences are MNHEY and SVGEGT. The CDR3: CASSRGRDSGNTIYF.

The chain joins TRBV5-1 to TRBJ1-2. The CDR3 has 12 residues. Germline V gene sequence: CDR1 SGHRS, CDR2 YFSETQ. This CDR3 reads CASSLDVDGYTF.

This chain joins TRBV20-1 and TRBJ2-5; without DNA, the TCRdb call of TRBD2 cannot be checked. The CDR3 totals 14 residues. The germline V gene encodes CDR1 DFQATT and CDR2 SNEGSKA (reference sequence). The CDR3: CSAPVEGLAMPQYF.

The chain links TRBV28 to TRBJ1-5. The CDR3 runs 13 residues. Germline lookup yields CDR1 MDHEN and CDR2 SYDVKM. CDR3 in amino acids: CASSSGSNQPQHF. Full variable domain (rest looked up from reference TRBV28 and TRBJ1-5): DVKVTQSSRYLVKRTGEKVFLECVQDMDHENMFWYRQDPGLGLRLIYFSYDVKMKEKGDIPEGYSVSREKKERFSLILESASTNQTSMYLCASSSGSNQPQHFGDGTRLSIL.

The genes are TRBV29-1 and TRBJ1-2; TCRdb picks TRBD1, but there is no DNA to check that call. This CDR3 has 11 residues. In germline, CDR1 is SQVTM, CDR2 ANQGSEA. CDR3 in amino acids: CSVERGVGYTF.

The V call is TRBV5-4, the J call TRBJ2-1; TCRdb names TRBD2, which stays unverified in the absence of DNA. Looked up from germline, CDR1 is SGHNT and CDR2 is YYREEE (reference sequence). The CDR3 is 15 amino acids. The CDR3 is CASSLVTSGHNEQFF.

The CDR3 protein is CSANPGLEMYEQFF. The chain uses TRBV29-1 and TRBJ2-1; TCRdb indicates TRBD2, and absent DNA this call remains unverified. The CDR3 runs 14 residues. The germline CDR1 and CDR2 sequences are SQVTM and ANQGSEA.

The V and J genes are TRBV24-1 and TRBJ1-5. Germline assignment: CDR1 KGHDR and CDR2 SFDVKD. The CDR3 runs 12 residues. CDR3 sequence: CATSGKNQPQHF.

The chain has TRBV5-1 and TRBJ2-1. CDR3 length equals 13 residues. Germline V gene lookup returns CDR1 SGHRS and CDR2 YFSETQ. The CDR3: CASSLDQLNEQFF.

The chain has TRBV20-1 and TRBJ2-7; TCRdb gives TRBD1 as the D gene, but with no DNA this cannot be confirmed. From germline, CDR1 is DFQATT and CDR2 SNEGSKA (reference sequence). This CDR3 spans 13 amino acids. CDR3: CSAPGVGGYEQYF.

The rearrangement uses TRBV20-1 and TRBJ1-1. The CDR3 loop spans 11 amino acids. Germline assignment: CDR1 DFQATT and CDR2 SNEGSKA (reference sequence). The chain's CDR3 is CSASAQWEAFF.

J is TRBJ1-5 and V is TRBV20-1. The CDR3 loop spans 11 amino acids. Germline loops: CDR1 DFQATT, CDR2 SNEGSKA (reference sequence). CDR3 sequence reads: CSAPKGQPQHF.

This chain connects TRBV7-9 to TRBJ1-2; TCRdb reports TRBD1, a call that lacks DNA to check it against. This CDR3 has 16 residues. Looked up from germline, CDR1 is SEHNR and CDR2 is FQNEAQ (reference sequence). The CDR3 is CASTLRGTGPNYGYTF. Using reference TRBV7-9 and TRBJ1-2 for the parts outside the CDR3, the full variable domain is DTGVSQNPRHKITKRGQNVTFRCDPISEHNRLYWYRQTLGQGPEFLTYFQNEAQLEKSRLLSDRFSAERPKGSFSTLEIQRTEQGDSAMYLCASTLRGTGPNYGYTFGSGTRLTVV.

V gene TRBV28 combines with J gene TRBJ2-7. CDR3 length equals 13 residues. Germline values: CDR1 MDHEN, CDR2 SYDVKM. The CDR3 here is CASSLAQTYEQYF.

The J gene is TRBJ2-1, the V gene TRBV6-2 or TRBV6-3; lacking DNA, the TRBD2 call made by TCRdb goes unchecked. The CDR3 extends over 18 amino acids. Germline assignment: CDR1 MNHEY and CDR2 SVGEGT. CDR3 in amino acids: CASSFDPIAGFSYNEQFF.

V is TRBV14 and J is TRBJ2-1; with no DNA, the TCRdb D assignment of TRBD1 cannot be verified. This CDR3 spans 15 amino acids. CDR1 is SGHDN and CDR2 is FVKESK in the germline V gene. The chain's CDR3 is CASSKQGPSYNEQFF.

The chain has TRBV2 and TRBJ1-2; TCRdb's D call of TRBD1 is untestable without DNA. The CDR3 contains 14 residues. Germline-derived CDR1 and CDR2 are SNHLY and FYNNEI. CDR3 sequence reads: CASRPGQGISGYTF.